The 11 T cell receptor beta chains reported below all come from one sample, sequenced in a study of T cell responses to AZD1222 COVID-19 vaccine. This table comes from immunoSEQ multiplex PCR, and its TCRdb copy is limited to in-frame clones, with some not included. In the table there are roughly 120,000 clones, around 93% of which are singletons. The sequencing used peripheral blood, collected 28 days after the second AZD1222 dose. The receptors here all came from an adult who received the AZD1222 COVID-19 vaccine.

CDR3 sequence reads: CASSSFPGSEGGNQPQHF. The CDR3 nucleotides read TGTGCCAGCTCATCTTTCCCGGGTTCTGAAGGGGGCAATCAGCCCCAGCATTTT. This chain uses TRBV18 with TRBJ1-5; possible D gene TRBD1, 5 bases. The CDR3 sequence is 18 residues long. The V end was cut by 5 bases, the J end by 2 bases, with 22 bases between. The V gene's germline CDR1 is KGHSH and CDR2 LQKENI.

This rearrangement joins TRBV5-1 to TRBJ2-7; tentatively, D is TRBD1 (5 bases). Looked up from germline, CDR1 is SGHRS and CDR2 is YFSETQ. The CDR3 consists of 14 residues. The ends were cut back, 2 bases at V and 1 base at J, with 10 bases in the middle. CDR3 sequence (DNA): TGCGCCAGCAGCTTTCAGGGAAGGTCCTACGAGCAGTACTTC. Protein sequence: CASSFQGRSYEQYF.

The CDR3, as DNA: TGTGCCAGTAGTCCGGGGTTAGGACAGCCCCAGCATTTT. Residues: CASSPGLGQPQHF. V usage is TRBV19 and J usage is TRBJ1-5; D call uncertain. Germline V lookup: CDR1 LNHDA, CDR2 SQIVND (reference sequence). The V end was cut by 5 bases, the J end by 7 bases, with 12 bases between. CDR3 length: 13 residues.

This sequence joins TRBV7-7 and TRBJ2-2, with 7 nucleotides matching TRBD2. The trim removed 4 bases at V and 11 bases at J, leaving 13 bases unmatched. The germline V gene encodes CDR1 SSHAT and CDR2 FNYEAQ (reference sequence). This CDR3 is built from 15 residues. Here the CDR3 reads CASSSGGAGDFELFF. The CDR3 DNA is TGTGCCAGCAGCTCCGGTGGGGCGGGAGACTTTGAGCTGTTTTTT.

The chain links TRBV3-1 (or the pseudogene TRBV3-2) to TRBJ2-1; D might be TRBD2 (5 bases). This CDR3 is 17 amino acids long. Trimming left V 0 bases short and J 6 bases short, with 18 bases between. Germline V CDR1 and CDR2: LGHDT, YNNKEL (reference sequence). The CDR3 here is CASSQDNLFGGGNEQFF. Written as DNA, the CDR3 is TGTGCCAGCAGCCAAGATAATCTTTTCGGAGGTGGCAATGAGCAGTTCTTC.

V usage is TRBV5-1 and J usage is TRBJ2-3; 8 nucleotides match TRBD1. V was pared by 4 bases and J by 2 bases, with 9 bases of the junction left unmatched. The CDR3 length is 16 residues. Germline V gives CDR1 SGHRS, CDR2 YFSETQ. Here the CDR3 DNA reads TGCGCCAGCAGCCCCGGGGACAGGACGTTCACAGATACGCAGTATTTT. Its protein product is CASSPGDRTFTDTQYF. The entire variable domain, with the rest obtained from reference TRBV5-1 and TRBJ2-3, is as follows: KAGVTQTPRYLIKTRGQQVTLSCSPISGHRSVSWYQQTPGQGLQFLFEYFSETQRNKGNFPGRFSGRQFSNSRSEMNVSTLELGDSALYLCASSPGDRTFTDTQYFGPGTRLTVL.

The rearrangement uses TRBV29-1 and TRBJ1-2; a possible D gene is TRBD1 (6 bases). V shed 4 bases and J shed 14 bases, with 17 bases lying between them. This CDR3 contains 11 residues. The germline V gene encodes CDR1 SQVTM and CDR2 ANQGSEA. CDR3 in amino acids: CSVAPDPQGTF. CDR3 coding DNA: TGCAGCGTTGCCCCGGACCCCCAGGGGACCTTC.

This sequence joins TRBV7-9 and TRBJ1-1; no clear D gene. The germline V gene has CDR1 SEHNR and CDR2 FQNEAQ (reference sequence). The V end lost 5 bases, the J end lost 7 bases, and 14 bases lay between the germline ends. This CDR3 is built from 13 residues. CDR3 amino acids: CASSVIQDGEAFF. The CDR3 DNA is TGTGCCAGCAGCGTAATACAAGACGGTGAAGCTTTCTTT.

The J gene is TRBJ2-2, the V gene TRBV11-2, with D tentatively TRBD1 (6 bases). V dropped 3 bases and J dropped 0 bases, with 8 bases sitting between them. CDR1 is SGHAT, CDR2 FQNNGV, per germline. The CDR3 runs to 15 residues. The CDR3 DNA reads TGTGCCAGCAGCTTCAGGACAGCGAACACCGGGGAGCTGTTTTTT. As protein: CASSFRTANTGELFF.

V usage is TRBV6-5 and J usage is TRBJ2-2; the D is unclear. Trimming removed 0 bases at V and 3 bases at J, with 8 bases between. The CDR3 has 15 residues. In germline, CDR1 is MNHEY, CDR2 SVGAGI. The CDR3 DNA is TGTGCCAGCAGTTACTCGAGTCATCACACCGGGGAGCTGTTTTTT. This translates into CASSYSSHHTGELFF.

This chain connects TRBV5-4 to TRBJ1-5, with D perhaps matching TRBD1 (6 bases). Trimming took off 0 bases at V and 2 bases at J, with 6 bases between the two ends. The germline gives CDR1 SGHNT, CDR2 YYREEE (reference sequence). CDR3 size: 14 residues. CDR3 DNA: TGTGCCAGCAGCTTGGGGACAGGCAATCAGCCCCAGCATTTT. Protein product: CASSLGTGNQPQHF.